This T cell receptor (beta chain) was captured in a study of blood T cell repertoires in COVID-19. In the study overall: Both acute and convalescent COVID-19 samples were obtained from the United States, Italy and Spain. PBMCs, B-cell-depleted T cells, or T cells provided the cDNA or gDNA that made up the material.

Methods used by the authors: Amplification of reference gene primers was used by the study to estimate nucleated cell counts. Here immunoSEQ multiplex PCR was the method, and the copy in TCRdb shows in-frame clones only, minus some. V, J and clone size are those of that table, while D and trimming were read from the DNA. The sample includes 200,000 to 250,000 clones, around 89% of them seen just once. This clone has only one observation. Seattle-derived patients entered the study during active infection and were followed longitudinally. This CDR3 region has 18 residues. V shed 5 bases and J 6 bases; nucleotides not matched to a gene: 20. Germline assignment: CDR1 MNHEY and CDR2 SVGEGT.

The chain couples TRBV6-2 or TRBV6-3 to TRBJ1-2, with 8 positions matching TRBD1. The TCR sequence derives from a woman in her twenties or thirties with COVID-19, enrolled during active disease. The sample taken for sequencing was peripheral blood. Here the CDR3 reads CASSPHTRTRGPVDGYTF. CDR3 nucleotides: TGTGCCAGCAGTCCACACACCAGAACCAGGGGGCCAGTGGATGGCTACACCTTC.